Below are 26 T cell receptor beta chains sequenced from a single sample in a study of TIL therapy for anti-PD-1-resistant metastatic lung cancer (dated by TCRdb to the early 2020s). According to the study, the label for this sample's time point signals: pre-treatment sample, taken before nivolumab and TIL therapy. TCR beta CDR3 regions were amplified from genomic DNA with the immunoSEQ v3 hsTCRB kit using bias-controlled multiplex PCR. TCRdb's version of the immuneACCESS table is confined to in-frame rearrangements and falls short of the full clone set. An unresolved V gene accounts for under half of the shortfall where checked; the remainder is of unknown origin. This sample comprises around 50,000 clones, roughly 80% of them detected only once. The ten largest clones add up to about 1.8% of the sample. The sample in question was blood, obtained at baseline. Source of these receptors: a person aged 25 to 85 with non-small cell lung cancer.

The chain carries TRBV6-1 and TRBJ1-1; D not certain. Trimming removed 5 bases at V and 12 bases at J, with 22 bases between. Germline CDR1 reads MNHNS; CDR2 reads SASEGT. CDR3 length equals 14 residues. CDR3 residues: CASSLHPGQKSSFF. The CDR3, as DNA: TGTGCCAGCAGTCTCCATCCGGGCCAGAAGTCGTCTTTCTTT.

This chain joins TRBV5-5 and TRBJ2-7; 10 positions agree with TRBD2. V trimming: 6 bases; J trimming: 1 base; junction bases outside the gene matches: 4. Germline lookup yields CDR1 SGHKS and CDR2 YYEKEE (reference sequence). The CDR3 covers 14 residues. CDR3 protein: CASTISGGSYEQYF. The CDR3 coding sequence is TGTGCCAGCACCATTAGCGGGGGGTCCTACGAGCAGTACTTC.

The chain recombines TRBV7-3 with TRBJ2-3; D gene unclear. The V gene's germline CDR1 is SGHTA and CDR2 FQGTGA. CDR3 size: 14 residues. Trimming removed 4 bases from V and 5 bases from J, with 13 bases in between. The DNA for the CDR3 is TGTGCCAGCAGCTCCCGAAAGGCCGGAGATACGCAGTATTTT. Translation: CASSSRKAGDTQYF.

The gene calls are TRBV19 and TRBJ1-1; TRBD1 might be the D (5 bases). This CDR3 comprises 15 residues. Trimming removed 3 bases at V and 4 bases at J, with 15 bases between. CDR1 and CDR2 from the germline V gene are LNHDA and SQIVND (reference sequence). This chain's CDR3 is CASSIQGGGTTEAFF. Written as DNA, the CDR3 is TGTGCCAGTAGTATCCAGGGCGGGGGAACCACTGAAGCTTTCTTT.

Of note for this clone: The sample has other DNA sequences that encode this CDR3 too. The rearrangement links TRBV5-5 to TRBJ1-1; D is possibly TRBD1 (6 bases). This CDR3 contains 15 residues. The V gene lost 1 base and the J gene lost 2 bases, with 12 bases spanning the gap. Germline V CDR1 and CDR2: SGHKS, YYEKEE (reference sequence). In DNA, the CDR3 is TGTGCCAGCAGCTTGAGGGAGGGGGGCAACACTGAAGCTTTCTTT. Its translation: CASSLREGGNTEAFF.

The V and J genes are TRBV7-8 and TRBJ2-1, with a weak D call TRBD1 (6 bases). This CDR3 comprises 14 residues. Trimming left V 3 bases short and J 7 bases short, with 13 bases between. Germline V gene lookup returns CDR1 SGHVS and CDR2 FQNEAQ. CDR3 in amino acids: CASSLRQDRNEQFF. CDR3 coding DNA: TGTGCCAGCAGCTTGCGACAGGATAGAAATGAGCAGTTCTTC.

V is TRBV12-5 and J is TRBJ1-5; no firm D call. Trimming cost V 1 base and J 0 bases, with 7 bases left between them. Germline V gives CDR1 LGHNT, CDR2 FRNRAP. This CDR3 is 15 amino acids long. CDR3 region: CASGLGQSSNQPQHF. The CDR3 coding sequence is TGTGCTAGTGGTTTGGGGCAGAGTAGCAATCAGCCCCAGCATTTT.

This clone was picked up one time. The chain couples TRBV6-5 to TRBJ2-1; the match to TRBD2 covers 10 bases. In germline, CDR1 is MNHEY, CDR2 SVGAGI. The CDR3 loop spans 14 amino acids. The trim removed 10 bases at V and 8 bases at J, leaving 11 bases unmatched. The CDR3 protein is CANFTSGTDDEQFF. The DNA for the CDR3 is TGTGCCAACTTTACTAGCGGGACCGATGATGAGCAGTTCTTC.

For the CDR3, the DNA is TGTGCCAGCAGTTACGATGGGAGCTCCTACGAGCAGTACTTC. It codes for CASSYDGSSYEQYF. The chain recombines TRBV6-5 with TRBJ2-7, with D perhaps TRBD2 (5 bases). The CDR3 has 14 amino acids. With 2 bases removed from V and 0 bases from J, the gap between germline ends came to 8 bases. In germline, CDR1 is MNHEY, CDR2 SVGAGI.

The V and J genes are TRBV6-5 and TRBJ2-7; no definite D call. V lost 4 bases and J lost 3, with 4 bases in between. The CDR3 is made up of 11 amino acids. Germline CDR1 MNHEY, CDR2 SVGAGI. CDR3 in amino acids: CASSSFYEQYF. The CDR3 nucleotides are TGTGCCAGCAGTTCCTTCTACGAGCAGTACTTC.

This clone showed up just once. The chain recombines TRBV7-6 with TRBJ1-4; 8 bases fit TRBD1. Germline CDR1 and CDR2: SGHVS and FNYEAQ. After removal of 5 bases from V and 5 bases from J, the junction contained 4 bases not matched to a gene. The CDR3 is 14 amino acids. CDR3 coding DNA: TGTGCCAGCAGCCCGACAGGGGCAAATGAAAAACTGTTTTTT. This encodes CASSPTGANEKLFF.

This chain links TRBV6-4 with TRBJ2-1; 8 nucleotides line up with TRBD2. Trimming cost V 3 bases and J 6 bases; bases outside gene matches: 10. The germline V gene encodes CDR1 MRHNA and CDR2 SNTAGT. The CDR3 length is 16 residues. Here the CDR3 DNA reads TGTGCCAGCAGTGAGATACCGGGACTAGGTAGCAATGAGCAGTTCTTC. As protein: CASSEIPGLGSNEQFF.

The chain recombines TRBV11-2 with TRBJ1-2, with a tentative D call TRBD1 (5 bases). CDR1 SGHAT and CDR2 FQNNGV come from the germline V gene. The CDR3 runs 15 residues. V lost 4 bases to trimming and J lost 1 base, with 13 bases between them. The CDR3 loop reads CASSWGGGLNYGYTF. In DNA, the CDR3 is TGTGCCAGCAGCTGGGGGGGAGGTCTTAACTATGGCTACACCTTC.

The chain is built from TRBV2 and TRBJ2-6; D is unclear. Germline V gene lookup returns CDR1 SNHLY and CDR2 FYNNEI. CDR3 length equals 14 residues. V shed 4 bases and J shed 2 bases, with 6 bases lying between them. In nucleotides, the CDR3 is TGTGCCAGCAGTGCTAGGGCTGGGGCCAACGTCCTGACTTTC. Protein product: CASSARAGANVLTF.

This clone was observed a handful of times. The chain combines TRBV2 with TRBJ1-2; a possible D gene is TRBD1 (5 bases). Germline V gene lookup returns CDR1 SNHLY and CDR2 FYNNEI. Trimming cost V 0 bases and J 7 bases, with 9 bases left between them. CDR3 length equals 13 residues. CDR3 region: CASSEAQGTGYTF. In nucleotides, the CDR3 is TGTGCCAGCAGTGAAGCCCAGGGTACTGGCTACACCTTC.

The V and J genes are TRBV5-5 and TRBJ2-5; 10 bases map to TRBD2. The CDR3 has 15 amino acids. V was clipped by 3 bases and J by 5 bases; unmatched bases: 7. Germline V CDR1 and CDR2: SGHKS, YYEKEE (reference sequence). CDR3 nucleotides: TGTGCCAGCAGCTATAGCGGGAGGCGGGGGGAGACCCAGTACTTC. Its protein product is CASSYSGRRGETQYF.

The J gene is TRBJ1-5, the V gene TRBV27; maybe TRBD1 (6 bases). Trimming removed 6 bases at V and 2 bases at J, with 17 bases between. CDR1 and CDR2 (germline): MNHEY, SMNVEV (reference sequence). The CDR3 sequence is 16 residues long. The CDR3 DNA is TGTGCCAGCAGGCATACAGGGCCTGGGGGCAATCAGCCCCAGCATTTT. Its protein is CASRHTGPGGNQPQHF.

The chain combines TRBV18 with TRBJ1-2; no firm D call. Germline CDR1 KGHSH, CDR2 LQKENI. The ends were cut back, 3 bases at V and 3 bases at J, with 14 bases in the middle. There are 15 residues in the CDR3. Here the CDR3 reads CASSPTASVDYGYTF. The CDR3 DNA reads TGTGCCAGCTCACCTACGGCCAGCGTCGACTATGGCTACACCTTC.

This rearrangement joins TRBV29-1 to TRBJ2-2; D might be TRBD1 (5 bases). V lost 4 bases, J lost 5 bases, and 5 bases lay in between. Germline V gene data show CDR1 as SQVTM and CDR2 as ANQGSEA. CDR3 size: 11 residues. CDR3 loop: CSVAGTGELFF. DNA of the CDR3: TGCAGCGTTGCAGGGACCGGGGAGCTGTTTTTT.

CDR3 sequence reads: CASSPTGDAKNIQYF. CDR3 nucleotides: TGTGCCAGCAGCCCCACGGGGGACGCCAAAAACATTCAGTACTTC. V usage is TRBV28 and J usage is TRBJ2-4; perhaps TRBD2 as D (6 bases). CDR3 length: 15 residues. Per germline, CDR1 MDHEN and CDR2 SYDVKM. The V and J ends lost 6 bases and 1 base respectively, with 13 bases between them.

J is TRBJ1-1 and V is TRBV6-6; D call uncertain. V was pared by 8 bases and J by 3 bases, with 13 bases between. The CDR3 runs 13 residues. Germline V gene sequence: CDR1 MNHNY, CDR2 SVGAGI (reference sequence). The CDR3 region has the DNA TGTGCCAGCCCATTGGTATGGGACACTGAAGCTTTCTTT. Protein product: CASPLVWDTEAFF.

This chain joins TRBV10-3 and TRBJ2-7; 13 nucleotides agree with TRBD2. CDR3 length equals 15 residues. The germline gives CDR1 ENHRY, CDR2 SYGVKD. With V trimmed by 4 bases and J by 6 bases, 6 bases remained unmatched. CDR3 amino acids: CAISGTSGRGVEQYF. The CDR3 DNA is TGTGCCATCAGTGGGACTAGCGGGAGAGGTGTCGAGCAGTACTTC.

CDR3: CSVEVRDRGTGEQYF. The CDR3 nucleotides are TGCAGCGTTGAAGTTAGGGACAGGGGGACGGGCGAGCAGTACTTC. The V call is TRBV29-1, the J call TRBJ2-7, with 11 bases that match TRBD1. The CDR3 has 15 residues. Germline lookup yields CDR1 SQVTM and CDR2 ANQGSEA. The V segment lost 1 base and the J segment 6 bases; nucleotides outside the gene matches: 8.

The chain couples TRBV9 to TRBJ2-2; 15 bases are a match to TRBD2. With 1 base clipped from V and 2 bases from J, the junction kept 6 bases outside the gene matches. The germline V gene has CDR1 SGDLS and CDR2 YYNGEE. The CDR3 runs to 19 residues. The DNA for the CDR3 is TGTGCCAGCAGCGTAAGCTGGGGACTAGCGGGGGGAAACACCGGGGAGCTGTTTTTT. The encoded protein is CASSVSWGLAGGNTGELFF.

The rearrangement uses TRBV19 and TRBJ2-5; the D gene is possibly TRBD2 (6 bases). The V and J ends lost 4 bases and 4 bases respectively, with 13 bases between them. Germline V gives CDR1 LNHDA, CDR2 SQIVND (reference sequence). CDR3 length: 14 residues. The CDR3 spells CASSRAGGLETQYF. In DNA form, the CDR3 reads TGTGCCAGTAGTAGGGCAGGAGGGTTAGAGACCCAGTACTTC.

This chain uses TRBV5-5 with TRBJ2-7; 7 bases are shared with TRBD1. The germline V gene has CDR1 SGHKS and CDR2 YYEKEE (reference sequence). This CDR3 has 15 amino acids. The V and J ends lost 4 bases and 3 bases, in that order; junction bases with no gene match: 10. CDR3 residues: CASSKWTGQVYEQYF. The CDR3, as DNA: TGTGCCAGCAGCAAATGGACAGGACAAGTCTACGAGCAGTACTTC.